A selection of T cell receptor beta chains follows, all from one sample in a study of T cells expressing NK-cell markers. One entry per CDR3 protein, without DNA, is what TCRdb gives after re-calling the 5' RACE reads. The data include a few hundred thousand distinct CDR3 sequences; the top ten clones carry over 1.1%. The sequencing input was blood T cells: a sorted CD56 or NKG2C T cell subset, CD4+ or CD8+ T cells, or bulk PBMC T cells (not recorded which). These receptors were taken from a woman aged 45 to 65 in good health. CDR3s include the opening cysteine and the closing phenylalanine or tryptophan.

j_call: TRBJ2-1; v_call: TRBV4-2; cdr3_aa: CASSQDALAGGYNEQFF
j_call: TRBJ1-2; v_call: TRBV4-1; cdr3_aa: CASSQGRGQGEDGYTF
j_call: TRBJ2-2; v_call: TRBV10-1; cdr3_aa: CASSEWGTSGSTRLGTGELFF
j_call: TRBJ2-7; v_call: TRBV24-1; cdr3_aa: CATSDSGRAAYEQYF
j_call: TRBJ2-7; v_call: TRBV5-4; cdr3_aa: CASSLGASGDQYF
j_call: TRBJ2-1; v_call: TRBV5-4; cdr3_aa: CASSLGTRGGRNEQFF
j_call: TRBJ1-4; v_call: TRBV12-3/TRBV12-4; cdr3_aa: CASSLDRNNEKLFF
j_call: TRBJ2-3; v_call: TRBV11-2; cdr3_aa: CASSVPTGQDTQYF
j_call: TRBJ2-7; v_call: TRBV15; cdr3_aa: CATSREKVVGHEQYF
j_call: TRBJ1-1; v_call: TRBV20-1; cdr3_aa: CSAEGGGGTEAFF
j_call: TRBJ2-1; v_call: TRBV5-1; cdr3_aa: CASSLRALAGSYNEQFF
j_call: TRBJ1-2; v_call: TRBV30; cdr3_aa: CARHLTGGTGILGYTF
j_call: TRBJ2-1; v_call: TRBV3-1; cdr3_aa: CASSPWTSGRPSYNEQFF
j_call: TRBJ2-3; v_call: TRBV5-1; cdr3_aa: CASSWGVSGSGLTDTQYF
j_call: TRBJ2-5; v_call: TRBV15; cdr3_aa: CATSKEDRVETQYF
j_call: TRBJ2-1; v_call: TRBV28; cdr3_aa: CASSPRGEQFF
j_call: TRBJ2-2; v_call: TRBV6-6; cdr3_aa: CASRSLNTGELFF
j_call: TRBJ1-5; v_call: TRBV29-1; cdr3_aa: CSVGTGSNQPQHF
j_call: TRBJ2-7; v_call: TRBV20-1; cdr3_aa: CSARTRLASNYEQYF
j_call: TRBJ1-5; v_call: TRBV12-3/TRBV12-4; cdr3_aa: CASSQVGVSWPQHF
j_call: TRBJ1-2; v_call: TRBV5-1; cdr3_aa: CASSHRRGLSNYGYTF
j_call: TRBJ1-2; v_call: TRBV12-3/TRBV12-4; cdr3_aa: CASSTGVKGYTF
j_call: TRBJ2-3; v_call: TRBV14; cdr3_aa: CASGLVGGYTQYF
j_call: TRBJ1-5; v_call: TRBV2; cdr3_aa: CASSSGQGFNQPQHF
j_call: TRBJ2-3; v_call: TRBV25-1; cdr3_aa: CASSQAGDTDTQYF
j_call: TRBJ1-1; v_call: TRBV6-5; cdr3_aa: CASRAGGNTEAFF
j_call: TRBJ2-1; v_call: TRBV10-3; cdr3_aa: CAISLVGDEQFF
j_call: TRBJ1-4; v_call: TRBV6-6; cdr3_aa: CASSYSMTGIREEKLFF
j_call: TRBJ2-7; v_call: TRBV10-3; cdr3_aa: CAISDVGEIVYEQYF
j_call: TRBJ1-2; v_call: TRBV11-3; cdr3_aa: CASSLNGGYTF
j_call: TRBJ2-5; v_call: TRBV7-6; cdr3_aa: CASSSLPNSEETQYF
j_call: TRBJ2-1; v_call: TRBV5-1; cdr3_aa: CASSRTGLPSNEQFF
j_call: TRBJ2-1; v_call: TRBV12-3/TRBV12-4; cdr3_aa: CASSPQGGVSSYNEQFF
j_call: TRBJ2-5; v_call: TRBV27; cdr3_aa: CASATGFRETQYF
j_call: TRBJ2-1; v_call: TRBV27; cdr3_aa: CASSLVGLASRGDEQFF
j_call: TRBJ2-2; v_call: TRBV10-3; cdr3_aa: CAISSSGSGTGELFF
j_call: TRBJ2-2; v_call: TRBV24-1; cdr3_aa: CATSAKRLAGAAGELFF